This T cell receptor (beta chain) was observed in a study of blood T cells in healthy people across ages. Regarding the study as a whole: Whereas aged donors had fewer naive CD4+ cells, long-lived donors had more of them and higher diversity.

This clonotype was counted between two and nine times. No antigen is known for it. The CDR3 is 16 residues long. Looked up from germline, CDR1 is MNHEY and CDR2 is SVGEGT. V was pared by 2 bases and J by 3 bases, with 17 bases between. Primed by a sample-barcoded 5' primer and a J-beta primer mix, a second PCR proceeded for 7 to 11 cycles. Researchers report that each sample yielded at least 3 million CDR3-containing paired-end reads. MiXCR, applied by TCRdb to the 5' RACE reads, yields one record per CDR3 protein. The table shows about 560,000 distinct CDR3 sequences, with about 27% occurring only once. These sequences were also reported in another study, on T cells of mothers and their children. As reported in that work: A few healthy Caucasian mothers, along with their six children, served as the donors. It was through the M1S primer of the second PCR that sample barcodes and 2-4 random nucleotides were added.

The receptor was isolated from a boy younger than 10 in good health. The V call is TRBV6-2 or TRBV6-3, the J call TRBJ2-7; a weak D match, TRBD1 (6 bases). Sequenced sample: blood. CDR3 in amino acids: CASSYPTQGLNYEQYF. As DNA, the CDR3 is TGTGCCAGCAGTTACCCGACACAGGGCCTGAACTACGAGCAGTACTTC.